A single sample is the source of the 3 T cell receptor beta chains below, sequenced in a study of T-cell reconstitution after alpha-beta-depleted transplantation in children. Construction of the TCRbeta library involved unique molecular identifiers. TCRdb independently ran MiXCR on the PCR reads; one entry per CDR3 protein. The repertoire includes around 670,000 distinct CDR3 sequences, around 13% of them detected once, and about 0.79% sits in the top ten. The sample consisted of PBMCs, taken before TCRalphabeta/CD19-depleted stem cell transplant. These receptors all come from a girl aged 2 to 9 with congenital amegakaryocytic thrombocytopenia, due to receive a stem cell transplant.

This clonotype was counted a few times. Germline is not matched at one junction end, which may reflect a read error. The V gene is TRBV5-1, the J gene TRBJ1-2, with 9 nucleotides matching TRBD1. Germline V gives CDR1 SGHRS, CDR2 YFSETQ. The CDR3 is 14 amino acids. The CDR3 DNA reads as TGCGCCAGCAGCAACGGACAGGGGCCATATGGCGACACCTTC. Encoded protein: CASSNGQGPYGDTF.

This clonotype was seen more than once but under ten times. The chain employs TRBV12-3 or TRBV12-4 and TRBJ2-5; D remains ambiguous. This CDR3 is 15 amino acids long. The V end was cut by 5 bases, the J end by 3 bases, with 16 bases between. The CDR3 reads CASSLRTTPEETQYF. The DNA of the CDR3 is TGTGCCAGCAGTCTCCGGACCACCCCGGAAGAGACCCAGTACTTC.

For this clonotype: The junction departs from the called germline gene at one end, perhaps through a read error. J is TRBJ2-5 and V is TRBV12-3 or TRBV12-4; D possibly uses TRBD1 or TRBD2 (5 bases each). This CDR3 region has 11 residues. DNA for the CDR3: TGTGCCAGCAGTCTCGGGACGGGGTTGGACTTC. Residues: CASSLGTGLDF.